These 32 T cell receptor beta chains were sequenced from one sample in a study of shared clonotypes between healthy human individuals. Libraries were prepared by immunoSEQ multiplex PCR; TCRdb keeps only in-frame clonotypes and omits some of them. The repertoire includes around 650,000 clones, approximately 96% of them detected once, and about 0.12% sits in the top ten. CD45RO-negative, CCR7-positively selected cells formed the naive CD8 fraction, excluding terminally differentiated effector memory CD45RA+ cells. The specimen sequenced was naive CD8+ T cells sorted from blood. The receptor set was obtained from a woman aged 25-40 years in good health.

The genes are TRBV29-1 and TRBJ2-2, with D hard to call. The CDR3 totals 13 residues. Germline V gene data show CDR1 as SQVTM and CDR2 as ANQGSEA. V gave up 6 bases and J gave up 0 bases, with 8 bases separating them. DNA of the CDR3: TGCAGCGTGACACATCCGAACACCGGGGAGCTGTTTTTT. This translates into CSVTHPNTGELFF.

Concerning this clone itself: At the DNA level, this CDR3 is encoded by other sequences in the same sample as well. The chain links TRBV27 to TRBJ2-1; no definite D call. V was cut by 3 bases and J by 0 bases, with 9 bases left in between. Germline V gives CDR1 MNHEY, CDR2 SMNVEV (reference sequence). This CDR3 has 15 amino acids. The CDR3 here is CASSLSGSSYNEQFF. The CDR3 DNA follows: TGTGCCAGCAGTTTGTCCGGCAGCTCCTACAATGAGCAGTTCTTC.

The gene calls are TRBV7-8 and TRBJ1-1; D is ambiguous. Germline CDR1 reads SGHVS; CDR2 reads FQNEAQ. V lost 5 bases, J lost 11 bases, and 18 bases lay in between. The CDR3 spans 13 residues. Here the CDR3 reads CASSPPGRNEAFF. The DNA of the CDR3 is TGTGCCAGCAGCCCGCCCGGCCGAAATGAGGCTTTCTTT.

The chain joins TRBV30 to TRBJ1-5, with D hard to call. V lost 4 bases and J 4 bases, leaving 8 bases between the germline ends. This CDR3 is built from 12 residues. Germline V gene sequence: CDR1 GTSNPN, CDR2 SVGIG (reference sequence). The CDR3 protein is CAWNMGNQPQHF. Written as DNA, the CDR3 is TGTGCCTGGAACATGGGGAATCAGCCCCAGCATTTT.

This clone came up once. The chain links TRBV28 to TRBJ1-4; TRBD1 matches 10 bases. After removal of 3 bases from V and 1 base from J, the junction contained 11 bases not matched to a gene. Germline loops: CDR1 MDHEN, CDR2 SYDVKM. The CDR3 totals 19 residues. The CDR3 DNA sequence: TGTGCCAGCAGTTTCATCCGGGACAGGGGCGTCGGAACTAATGAAAAACTGTTTTTT. Encoded protein: CASSFIRDRGVGTNEKLFF.

The CDR3 bases are TGTGCCAGCAGCTCCCTTATCGGGGGAGGGACAGGGGATTACAATGAGCAGTTCTTC. This gives the protein CASSSLIGGGTGDYNEQFF. The rearrangement links TRBV7-8 to TRBJ2-1, with TRBD1 matching 10 bases. The germline V gene has CDR1 SGHVS and CDR2 FQNEAQ. The CDR3 loop spans 19 amino acids. V lost 4 bases and J lost 4; bases outside the gene matches: 16.

The chain uses TRBV7-2 and TRBJ1-1, with TRBD1 as a possible D gene (6 bases). This CDR3 spans 14 amino acids. V was shortened by 4 bases and J by 1 base, with 10 bases between the two germline ends. Germline CDR1 SGHTA, CDR2 FQGNSA. CDR3 amino acids: CASSSMTGNTEAFF. DNA of the CDR3: TGTGCCAGCAGCTCTATGACAGGGAACACTGAAGCTTTCTTT.

This sequence joins TRBV4-1 and TRBJ2-2; D possibly corresponds to TRBD1 (6 bases). The DNA end is a closer match to TRBJ1-3, so the J assignment may be wrong. There are 18 residues in the CDR3. Germline V gives CDR1 MGHRA, CDR2 YSYEKL. CDR3 bases: TGCGCCAGCAGCCAAGAGGGGGACATGGGATTCACTGGAAACACCATATATTTT. It codes for CASSQEGDMGFTGNTIYF.

This clone was counted once. This chain joins TRBV6-5 and TRBJ2-1; D is unresolved. V lost 0 bases and J lost 7, with 10 bases in between. Germline V gene data show CDR1 as MNHEY and CDR2 as SVGAGI. The CDR3 has 14 residues. The CDR3 DNA is TGTGCCAGCAGTTACTCGGAAGGTGGGAATGAGCAGTTCTTC. Translating it yields CASSYSEGGNEQFF.

About this clone: This clone may be a read error of a much larger clone one base away. Additional DNA sequences in this sample encode the identical CDR3. The rearrangement joins TRBV5-4 to TRBJ2-7; possible D gene TRBD2, 5 bases. The V gene's germline CDR1 is SGHNT and CDR2 YYREEE (reference sequence). The CDR3 totals 11 residues. CDR3: CASSTDYEQYF. The CDR3 bases are TGTGCCAGCAGCACCGACTACGAGCAGTACTTT.

This rearrangement joins TRBV10-3 to TRBJ1-5, with D perhaps TRBD1 (5 bases). Germline V lookup: CDR1 ENHRY, CDR2 SYGVKD. Between the trimmed V and J ends, which lost 0 bases and 3 bases, there was a span of 12 bases. The CDR3 has 16 amino acids. This CDR3 reads CAISESRTTHNQPQHF. In nucleotides, the CDR3 is TGTGCCATCAGTGAGTCGAGGACAACTCACAATCAGCCCCAGCATTTT.

About this clone: Other nucleotide sequences in the sample specify the same CDR3. The chain combines TRBV27 with TRBJ2-7, with 13 bases that match TRBD2. The CDR3 has 14 amino acids. With 6 bases clipped from V and 6 bases from J, the junction kept 5 bases outside the gene matches. Germline CDR1 is MNHEY and CDR2 is SMNVEV (reference sequence). The CDR3 is CASRLAGGPGEQYF. CDR3 sequence (DNA): TGTGCCAGCAGACTAGCGGGAGGGCCGGGCGAGCAGTACTTC.

V and J are TRBV14 and TRBJ2-2, with D hard to call. The CDR3 length is 13 residues. The V gene's germline CDR1 is SGHDN and CDR2 FVKESK. V lost 2 bases to trimming and J lost 9 bases, with 10 bases between them. The CDR3 DNA sequence: TGTGCCAGCAGCCAATTAATGCTGCGGGAGCTGTTTTTT. This gives the protein CASSQLMLRELFF. The complete variable domain, with remaining parts taken from reference TRBV14 and TRBJ2-2, reads EAGVTQFPSHSVIEKGQTVTLRCDPISGHDNLYWYRRVMGKEIKFLLHFVKESKQDESGMPNNRFLAERTGGTYSTLKVQPAELEDSGVYFCASSQLMLRELFFGEGSRLTVL.

V and J are TRBV30 and TRBJ2-7; a possible D gene is TRBD2 (6 bases). There are 11 residues in the CDR3. The germline gives CDR1 GTSNPN, CDR2 SVGIG (reference sequence). The ends were cut back, 2 bases at V and 9 bases at J, with 11 bases in the middle. CDR3 residues: CAWSSGPWQYF. The CDR3 coding sequence is TGTGCCTGGAGTAGCGGGCCATGGCAGTACTTC.

J is TRBJ2-1 and V is TRBV27, with 8 bases aligning to TRBD2. The germline V gene has CDR1 MNHEY and CDR2 SMNVEV (reference sequence). The V gene end was trimmed by 5 bases and the J gene end by 8 bases; junction bases not matched to a gene: 14. This CDR3 has 16 residues. CDR3 amino acids: CASSLEVGTSLHEQFF. The CDR3 bases are TGTGCCAGCAGTCTCGAAGTCGGGACTAGTTTGCATGAGCAGTTCTTC.

This clone has a handful of counts. This sequence joins TRBV7-9 and TRBJ2-7, with D uncertain. The CDR3 runs 12 residues. Germline CDR1 SEHNR, CDR2 FQNEAQ (reference sequence). Trimming took 7 bases from V and 6 from J, leaving 13 bases between them. CDR3 region: CASNQDRFEQYF. The CDR3 DNA reads TGTGCCAGCAACCAAGACCGTTTCGAGCAGTACTTC.

The V call is TRBV5-6, the J call TRBJ2-7, with TRBD2 as a possible D gene (6 bases). Trimming removed 5 bases from V and 1 base from J, with 10 bases in between. The CDR3 covers 13 residues. From germline, CDR1 is SGHDT and CDR2 YYEEEE. The CDR3 region is CASRGGKSYEQYF. In DNA form, the CDR3 reads TGTGCCAGCAGGGGGGGTAAGTCCTACGAGCAGTACTTC.

This clone occurred once. J is TRBJ2-6 and V is TRBV6-5; D call uncertain. Trimming pared 7 bases from V and 1 base from J, leaving 8 bases between. Germline V gene lookup returns CDR1 MNHEY and CDR2 SVGAGI. The CDR3 covers 14 residues. CDR3 nucleotides: TGTGCCAGCATATCCGATTCTGGGGCCAACGTCCTGACTTTC. This translates into CASISDSGANVLTF.

The CDR3 loop is CASSEGQGTRPQHF. The CDR3 DNA is TGTGCCAGCAGTGAAGGGCAGGGAACCCGGCCCCAGCATTTT. This chain connects TRBV27 to TRBJ1-5; TRBD1 might be the D (5 bases). This CDR3 has 14 amino acids. Germline loops: CDR1 MNHEY, CDR2 SMNVEV (reference sequence). V lost 5 bases to trimming and J lost 9 bases, with 17 bases between them.

J is TRBJ2-2 and V is TRBV28; 9 bases line up with TRBD1. Losses at the gene ends were 5 bases for V and 7 bases for J; bases not matched to a gene: 11. The CDR3 contains 16 residues. Germline CDR1 is MDHEN and CDR2 is SYDVKM. The CDR3 region is CASSPFYRGQDGELFF. The DNA for the CDR3 is TGTGCCAGCAGTCCTTTTTACAGGGGGCAGGACGGGGAGCTGTTTTTT.

The chain couples TRBV27 to TRBJ2-3; D might be TRBD1 (6 bases). Per the germline V gene, CDR1 is MNHEY and CDR2 is SMNVEV (reference sequence). The CDR3 sequence is 16 residues long. The V and J ends lost 3 bases and 4 bases respectively, with 17 bases between them. Here the CDR3 DNA reads TGTGCCAGCAGTTTCTTACAGGGTGATGGTCCAGATACGCAGTATTTT. As protein: CASSFLQGDGPDTQYF.

The chain joins TRBV7-2 to TRBJ2-1; the match to TRBD1 covers 9 bases. In germline, CDR1 is SGHTA, CDR2 FQGNSA. Trimming cost V 2 bases and J 8 bases; bases outside gene matches: 13. This CDR3 spans 17 amino acids. The DNA of the CDR3 is TGTGCCAGCAGCTTATATCCGGGACAGGGAATATGGTATGAGCAGTTCTTC. Amino acids: CASSLYPGQGIWYEQFF.

Written as DNA, the CDR3 is TGTGCCAGCAGCTTGGACAGGGGAGAGGATTTCTTT. Protein: CASSLDRGEDFF. This chain links TRBV5-4 with TRBJ1-1, with 7 bases fitting TRBD1. Per germline, CDR1 SGHNT and CDR2 YYREEE (reference sequence). The length of the CDR3 is 12 residues. Trimming removed 0 bases from V and 13 bases from J; junction bases left unmatched: 6.

The chain uses TRBV11-2 and TRBJ2-6; D may be TRBD2 (5 bases). V lost 3 bases and J lost 3, with 9 bases in between. Germline V lookup: CDR1 SGHAT, CDR2 FQNNGV. The CDR3 has 15 amino acids. The CDR3 region is CASSLDRDGANVLTF. The CDR3, as DNA: TGTGCCAGCAGCTTGGACCGGGATGGGGCCAACGTCCTGACTTTC.

This chain connects TRBV6-1 to TRBJ1-5; D remains ambiguous. This CDR3 region has 16 residues. V was cut by 2 bases and J by 2 bases, with 13 bases left in between. Germline loops: CDR1 MNHNS, CDR2 SASEGT. CDR3 in amino acids: CASSEFWALGNQPQHF. The CDR3, as DNA: TGTGCCAGCAGTGAATTCTGGGCTTTGGGCAATCAGCCCCAGCATTTT.

This clone showed up just once. The chain joins TRBV27 to TRBJ2-3; TRBD1 aligns across 7 bases. This CDR3 is 15 amino acids long. J lost 2 bases, V lost 5 bases, and 7 bases had no gene match. Germline CDR1 MNHEY, CDR2 SMNVEV (reference sequence). CDR3 sequence reads: CASSTPGTATDTQYF. The CDR3 DNA reads TGTGCCAGCAGTACCCCCGGGACAGCCACAGATACGCAGTATTTT.

This clone is a singleton in its sample. The same CDR3 is also encoded by other DNA sequences in this sample. V is TRBV9 and J is TRBJ1-2; no reliable D call. The CDR3 covers 12 residues. Germline CDR1 reads SGDLS; CDR2 reads YYNGEE. Trimming removed 0 bases at V and 4 bases at J, with 4 bases between. CDR3 coding DNA: TGTGCCAGCAGCGTAGGGGGCTATGGCTACACCTTC. It codes for CASSVGGYGYTF.

The chain uses TRBV30 and TRBJ2-1; D possibly corresponds to TRBD2 (5 bases). This CDR3 has 13 residues. With 2 bases removed from V and 9 bases from J, the gap between germline ends came to 14 bases. Per germline, CDR1 GTSNPN and CDR2 SVGIG (reference sequence). CDR3 coding DNA: TGTGCCTGGAGTATGCAGTCCGGGATTGAGCAGTTCTTC. As protein: CAWSMQSGIEQFF.

This sequence joins TRBV5-4 and TRBJ2-5, with 11 bases identical to TRBD1. V trimming: 3 bases; J trimming: 3 bases; junction bases outside the gene matches: 7. The CDR3 has 16 amino acids. CDR1 and CDR2 from the germline V gene are SGHNT and YYREEE (reference sequence). CDR3 DNA sequence: TGTGCCAGCAGCTGGGACCCGGGACAGGGGGAAGAGACCCAGTACTTC. Translated: CASSWDPGQGEETQYF.

The chain uses TRBV28 and TRBJ1-1; a possible D gene is TRBD1 (5 bases). From germline, CDR1 is MDHEN and CDR2 SYDVKM. V lost 3 bases and J 6 bases, leaving 11 bases between the germline ends. CDR3 length: 13 residues. CDR3 in DNA: TGTGCCAGCAGTTTTGAGGGCAGGGCTGAAGCTTTCTTT. Translation gives CASSFEGRAEAFF.

The CDR3 coding sequence is TGTGCCTGGAGGGAAGGGACTAGCCGATACAATGAGCAGTTCTTC. It is translated as CAWREGTSRYNEQFF. The V gene is TRBV30, the J gene TRBJ2-1; 9 nucleotides align to TRBD2. Trimming took 3 bases from V and 4 from J; bases not matched to a gene: 7. The CDR3 length is 15 residues. From germline, CDR1 is GTSNPN and CDR2 SVGIG (reference sequence).

The rearrangement links TRBV5-6 to TRBJ2-2, with TRBD1 identical over 10 bases. CDR3 length: 15 residues. Trimming took 4 bases from V and 7 from J; bases not matched to a gene: 7. Germline CDR1 reads SGHDT; CDR2 reads YYEEEE. The DNA for the CDR3 is TGTGCCAGCAGCCCTGGACAGGGGGTGGACGGGGAGCTGTTTTTT. Residues: CASSPGQGVDGELFF.